This is a list of T cell receptor beta chains from one sample in a study of cytomegalovirus exposure and HLA in healthy donors. Assay: immunoSEQ multiplex PCR; the TCRdb copy retains only in-frame clones and omits some. The table lists 99,000 or so clones, about 70% of them singletons. The sample comprised PBMCs. These receptor sequences come from a man aged 25-45 years in good health and CMV-seronegative. Both conserved end residues are part of each CDR3. The order of the fields is V gene, clone size, J gene, D gene, CDR3 protein, CDR3 DNA. A D gene is named only where the DNA matches it firmly. Some rows have no size entry. The others give once, few or many, or a class for an expanded clone.

>TRBV19|few|TRBJ1-4|TRBD1
CASNGDRGGDEKLFF
TGTGCCAGTAATGGTGACAGGGGCGGAGATGAAAAACTGTTTTTT
>TRBV23-1|.|TRBJ2-3|TRBD1
CASSQSFTGVWTDTQYF
TGCGCCAGCAGTCAATCCTTTACAGGGGTTTGGACAGATACGCAGTATTTT
>TRBV28|.|TRBJ1-1|.
CASSLLGGLNTEAFF
TGTGCCAGCAGTTTATTGGGGGGGCTGAACACTGAAGCTTTCTTT
>TRBV6-1|.|TRBJ2-7|TRBD2
CASSGLAGFPRLSSYEQYF
TGTGCCAGCAGTGGACTAGCGGGGTTTCCGCGTCTGTCCTCCTACGAGCAGTACTTC
>TRBV29-1|.|TRBJ1-1|.
CSVEGRQTPNTEAFF
TGCAGCGTTGAAGGACGGCAGACTCCAAACACTGAAGCTTTCTTT
>TRBV5-1|.|TRBJ2-5|TRBD2
CASSWGGGEETQYF
TGCGCCAGCAGCTGGGGCGGGGGGGAAGAGACCCAGTACTTC
>TRBV6-1|.|TRBJ2-7|.
CASSVQRTYEQYF
TGTGCCAGCAGTGTCCAGCGGACCTACGAGCAGTACTTC
>TRBV9|.|TRBJ1-1|.
CASSAGSMGTEAFF
TGTGCCAGCAGCGCGGGATCGATGGGCACTGAAGCTTTCTTT
>TRBV27|few|TRBJ2-3|TRBD2
CASSAEGGRARTDTQYF
TGTGCCAGCAGCGCCGAGGGCGGGAGGGCCCGAACAGATACGCAGTATTTT
>TRBV19|.|TRBJ1-2|.
CASSIGRLVDYGYTF
TGTGCCAGTAGTATCGGTCGGTTGGTCGACTATGGCTACACCTTC